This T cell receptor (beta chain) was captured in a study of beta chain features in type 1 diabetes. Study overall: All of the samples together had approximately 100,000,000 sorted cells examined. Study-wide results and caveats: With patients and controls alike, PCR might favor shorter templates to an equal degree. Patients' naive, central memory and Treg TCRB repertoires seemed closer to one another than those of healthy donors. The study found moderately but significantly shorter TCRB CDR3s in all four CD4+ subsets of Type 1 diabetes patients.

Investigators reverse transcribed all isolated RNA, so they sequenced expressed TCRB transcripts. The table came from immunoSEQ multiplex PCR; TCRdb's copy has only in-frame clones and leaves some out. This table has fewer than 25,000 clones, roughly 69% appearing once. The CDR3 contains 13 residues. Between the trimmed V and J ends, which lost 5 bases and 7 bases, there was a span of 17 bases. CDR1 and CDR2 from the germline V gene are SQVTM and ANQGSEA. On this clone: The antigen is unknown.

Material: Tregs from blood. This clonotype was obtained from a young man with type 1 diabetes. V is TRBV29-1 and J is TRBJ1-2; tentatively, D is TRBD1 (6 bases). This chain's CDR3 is CSVWWDTKRGYTF. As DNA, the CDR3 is TGCAGCGTTTGGTGGGACACGAAACGTGGCTACACCTTC.